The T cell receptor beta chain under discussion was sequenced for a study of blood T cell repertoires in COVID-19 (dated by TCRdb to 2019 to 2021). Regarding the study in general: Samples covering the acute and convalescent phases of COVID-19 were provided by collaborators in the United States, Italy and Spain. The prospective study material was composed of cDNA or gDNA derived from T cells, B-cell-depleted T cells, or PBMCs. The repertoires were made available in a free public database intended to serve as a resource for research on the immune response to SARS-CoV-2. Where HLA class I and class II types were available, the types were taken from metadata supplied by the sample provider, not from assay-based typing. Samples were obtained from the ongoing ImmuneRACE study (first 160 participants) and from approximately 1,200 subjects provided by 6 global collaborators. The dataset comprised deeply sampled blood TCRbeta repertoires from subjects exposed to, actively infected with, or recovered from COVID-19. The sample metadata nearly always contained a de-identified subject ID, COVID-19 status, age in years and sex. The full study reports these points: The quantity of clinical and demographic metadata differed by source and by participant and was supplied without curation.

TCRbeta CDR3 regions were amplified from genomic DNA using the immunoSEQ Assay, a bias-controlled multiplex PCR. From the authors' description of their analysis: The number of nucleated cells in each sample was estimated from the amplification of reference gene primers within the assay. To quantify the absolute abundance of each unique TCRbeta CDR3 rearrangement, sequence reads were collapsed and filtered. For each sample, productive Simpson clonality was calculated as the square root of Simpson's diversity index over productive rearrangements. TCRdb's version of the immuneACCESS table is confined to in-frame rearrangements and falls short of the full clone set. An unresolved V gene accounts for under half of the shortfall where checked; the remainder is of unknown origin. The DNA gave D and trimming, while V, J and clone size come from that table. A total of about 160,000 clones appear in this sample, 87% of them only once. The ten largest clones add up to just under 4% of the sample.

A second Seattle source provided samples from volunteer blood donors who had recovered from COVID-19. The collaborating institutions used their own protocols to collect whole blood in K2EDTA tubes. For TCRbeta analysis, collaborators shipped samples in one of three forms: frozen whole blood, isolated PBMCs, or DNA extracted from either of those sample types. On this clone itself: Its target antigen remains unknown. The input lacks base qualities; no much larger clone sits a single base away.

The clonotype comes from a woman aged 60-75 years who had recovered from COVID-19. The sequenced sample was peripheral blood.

CDR3 reads: CASSTLSSDREKFGYGYTF. The DNA sequence is as follows: TGTGCCAGTAGTACCTTATCCTCGGACAGGGAGAAATTCGGCTATGGCTACACCTTC. The V and J genes are TRBV19 and TRBJ1-2, and 8 bases in between align with TRBD1. From the cysteine through the phenylalanine, the CDR3 covers 19 amino acids. Solely the CDR3 DNA is kept, with 57 bases framed from the first base. The germline V gene (reference sequence) supplies CDR1 LNHDA and CDR2 SQIVND. V ends up 4 bases short and J 4 bases short, with an unmatched junction base count of 20.